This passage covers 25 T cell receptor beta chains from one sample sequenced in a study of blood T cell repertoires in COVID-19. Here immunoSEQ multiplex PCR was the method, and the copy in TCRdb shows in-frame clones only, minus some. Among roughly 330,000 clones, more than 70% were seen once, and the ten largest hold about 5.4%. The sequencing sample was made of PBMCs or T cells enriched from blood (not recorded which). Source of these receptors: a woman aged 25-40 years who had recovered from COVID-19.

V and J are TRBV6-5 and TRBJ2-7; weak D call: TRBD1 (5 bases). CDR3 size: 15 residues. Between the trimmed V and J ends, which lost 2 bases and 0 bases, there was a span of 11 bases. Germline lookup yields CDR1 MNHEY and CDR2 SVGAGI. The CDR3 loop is CASSYGQGSSYEQYF. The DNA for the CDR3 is TGTGCCAGCAGTTACGGGCAGGGTAGCTCCTACGAGCAGTACTTC.

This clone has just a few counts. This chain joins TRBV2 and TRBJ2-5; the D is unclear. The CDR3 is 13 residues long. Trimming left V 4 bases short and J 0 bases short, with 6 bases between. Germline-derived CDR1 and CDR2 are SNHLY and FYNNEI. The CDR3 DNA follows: TGTGCCAGCAGTGGACACTACCAAGAGACCCAGTACTTC. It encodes CASSGHYQETQYF.

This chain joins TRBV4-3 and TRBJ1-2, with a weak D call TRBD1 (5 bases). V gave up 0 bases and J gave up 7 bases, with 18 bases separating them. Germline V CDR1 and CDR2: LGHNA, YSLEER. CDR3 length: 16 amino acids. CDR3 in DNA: TGCGCCAGCAGCCAAGATCTGGGGAGGGGCATAGGTGGCTACACCTTC. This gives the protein CASSQDLGRGIGGYTF.

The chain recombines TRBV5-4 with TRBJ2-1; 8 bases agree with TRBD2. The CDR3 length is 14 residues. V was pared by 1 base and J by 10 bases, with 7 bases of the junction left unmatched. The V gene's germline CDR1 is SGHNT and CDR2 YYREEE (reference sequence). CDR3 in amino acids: CASSLPGAGDEQFF. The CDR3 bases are TGTGCCAGCAGCTTGCCAGGAGCGGGGGACGAGCAGTTCTTC. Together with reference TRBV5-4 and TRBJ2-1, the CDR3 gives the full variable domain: ETGVTQSPTHLIKTRGQQVTLRCSSQSGHNTVSWYQQALGQGPQFIFQYYREEENGRGNFPPRFSGLQFPNYSSELNVNALELDDSALYLCASSLPGAGDEQFFGPGTRLTVL.

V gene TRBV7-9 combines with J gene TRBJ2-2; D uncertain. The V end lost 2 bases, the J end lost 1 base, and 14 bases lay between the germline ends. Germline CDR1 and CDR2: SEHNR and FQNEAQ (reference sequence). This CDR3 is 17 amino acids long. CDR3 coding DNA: TGTGCCAGCAGCTTAATCCGTCAGGCCATGAACACCGGGGAGCTGTTTTTT. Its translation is CASSLIRQAMNTGELFF. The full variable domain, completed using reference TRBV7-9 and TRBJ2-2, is DTGVSQNPRHKITKRGQNVTFRCDPISEHNRLYWYRQTLGQGPEFLTYFQNEAQLEKSRLLSDRFSAERPKGSFSTLEIQRTEQGDSAMYLCASSLIRQAMNTGELFFGEGSRLTVL.

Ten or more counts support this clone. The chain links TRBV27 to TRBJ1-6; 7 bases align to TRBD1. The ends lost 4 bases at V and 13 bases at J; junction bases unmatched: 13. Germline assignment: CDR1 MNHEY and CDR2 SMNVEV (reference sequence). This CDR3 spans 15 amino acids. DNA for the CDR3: TGTGCCAGCAGTTCCTCCGGGACAGTCGATGGGCCCCTCCACTTT. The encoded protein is CASSSSGTVDGPLHF.

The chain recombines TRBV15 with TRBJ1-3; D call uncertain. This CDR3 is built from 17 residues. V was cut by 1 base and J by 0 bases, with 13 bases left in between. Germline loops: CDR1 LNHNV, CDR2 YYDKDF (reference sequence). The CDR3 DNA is TGTGCCACCAGCAGAGGCCCTCCACTGCTCTCTGGAAACACCATATATTTT. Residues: CATSRGPPLLSGNTIYF.

The CDR3 region is CASSLFHGYEQYF. In DNA, the CDR3 is TGTGCCAGCAGTTTATTTCACGGCTACGAGCAGTACTTC. The chain joins TRBV28 to TRBJ2-7, with no clear D. The length of the CDR3 is 13 residues. Trimming took 1 base from V and 3 from J, leaving 7 bases between them. Germline V CDR1 and CDR2: MDHEN, SYDVKM.

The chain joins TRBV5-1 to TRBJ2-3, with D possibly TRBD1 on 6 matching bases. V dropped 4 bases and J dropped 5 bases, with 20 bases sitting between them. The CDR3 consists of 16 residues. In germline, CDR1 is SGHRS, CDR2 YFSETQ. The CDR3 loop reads CASSPAPGASGDTQYF. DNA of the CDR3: TGCGCCAGCAGCCCCGCCCCAGGGGCCTCTGGAGATACGCAGTATTTT. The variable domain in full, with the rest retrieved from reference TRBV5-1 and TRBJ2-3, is KAGVTQTPRYLIKTRGQQVTLSCSPISGHRSVSWYQQTPGQGLQFLFEYFSETQRNKGNFPGRFSGRQFSNSRSEMNVSTLELGDSALYLCASSPAPGASGDTQYFGPGTRLTVL.

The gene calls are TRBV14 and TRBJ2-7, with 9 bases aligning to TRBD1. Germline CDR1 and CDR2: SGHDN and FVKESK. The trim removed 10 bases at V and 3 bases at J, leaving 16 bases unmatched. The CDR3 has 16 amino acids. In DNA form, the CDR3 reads TGTGCCAACCGTACCGGGACAGGGACTCACGACTACGAGCAGTACTTC. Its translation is CANRTGTGTHDYEQYF.

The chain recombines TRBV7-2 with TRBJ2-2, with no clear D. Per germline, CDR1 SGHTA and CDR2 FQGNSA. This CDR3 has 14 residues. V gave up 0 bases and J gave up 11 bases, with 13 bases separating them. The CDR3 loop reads CASSLARQTGELFF. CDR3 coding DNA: TGTGCCAGCAGCTTAGCGCGCCAGACTGGTGAGCTGTTTTTT.

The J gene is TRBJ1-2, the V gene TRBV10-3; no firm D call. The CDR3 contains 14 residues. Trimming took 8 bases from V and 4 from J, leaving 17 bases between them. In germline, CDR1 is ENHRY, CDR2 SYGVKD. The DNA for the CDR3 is TGTGCCATCGGGAGAGGTGAGGGTGCCTATGGCTACACCTTC. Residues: CAIGRGEGAYGYTF.

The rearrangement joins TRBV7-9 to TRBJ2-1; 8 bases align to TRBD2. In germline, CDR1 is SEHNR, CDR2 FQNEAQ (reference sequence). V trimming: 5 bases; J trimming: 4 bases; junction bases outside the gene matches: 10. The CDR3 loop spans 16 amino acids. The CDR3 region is CASSIFTSGAYNEQFF. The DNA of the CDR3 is TGTGCCAGCAGCATTTTCACTAGCGGTGCATACAATGAGCAGTTCTTC.

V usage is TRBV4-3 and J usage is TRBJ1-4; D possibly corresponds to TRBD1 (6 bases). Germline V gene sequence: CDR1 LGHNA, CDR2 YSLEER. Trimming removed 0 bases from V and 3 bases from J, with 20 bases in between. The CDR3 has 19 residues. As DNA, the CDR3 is TGCGCCAGCAGCCAAGATCTTCAAATTTCAGGGGTCGCTAATGAAAAACTGTTTTTT. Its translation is CASSQDLQISGVANEKLFF.

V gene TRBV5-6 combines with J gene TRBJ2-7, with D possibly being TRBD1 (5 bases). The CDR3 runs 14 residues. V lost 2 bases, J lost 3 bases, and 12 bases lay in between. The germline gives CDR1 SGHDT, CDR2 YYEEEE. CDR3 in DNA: TGTGCCAGCAGCTTCAGGCAGGGTTTCTACGAGCAGTACTTC. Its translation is CASSFRQGFYEQYF.

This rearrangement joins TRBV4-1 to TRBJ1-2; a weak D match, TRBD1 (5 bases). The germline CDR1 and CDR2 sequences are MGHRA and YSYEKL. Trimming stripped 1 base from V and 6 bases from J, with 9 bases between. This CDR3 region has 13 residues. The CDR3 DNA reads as TGCGCCAGCAGCCAAGGTCCGGGGGATGGCTACACCTTC. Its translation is CASSQGPGDGYTF.

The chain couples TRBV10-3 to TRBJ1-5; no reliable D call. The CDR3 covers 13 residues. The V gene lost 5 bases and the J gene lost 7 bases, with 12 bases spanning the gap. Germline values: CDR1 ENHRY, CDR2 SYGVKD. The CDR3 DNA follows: TGTGCCATCAGTTCCGAGGGAGGCCAGCCCCAGCATTTT. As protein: CAISSEGGQPQHF.

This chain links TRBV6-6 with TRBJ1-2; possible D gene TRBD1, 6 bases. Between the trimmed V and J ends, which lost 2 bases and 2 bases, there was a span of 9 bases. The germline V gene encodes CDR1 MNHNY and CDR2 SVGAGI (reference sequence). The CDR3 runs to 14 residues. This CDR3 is CASSYRGGNYGYTF. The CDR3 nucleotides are TGTGCCAGCAGTTACAGGGGGGGAAACTATGGCTACACCTTC.

The CDR3 is CASSIPETAFLGYTF. The CDR3 DNA reads TGTGCCAGTAGTATTCCCGAAACAGCCTTCCTTGGCTACACCTTC. The V and J genes are TRBV19 and TRBJ1-2; unclear D gene. The germline CDR1 and CDR2 sequences are LNHDA and SQIVND (reference sequence). The germline V and J ends were trimmed by 3 bases and 7 bases, with 18 bases remaining between them. This CDR3 region has 15 residues.

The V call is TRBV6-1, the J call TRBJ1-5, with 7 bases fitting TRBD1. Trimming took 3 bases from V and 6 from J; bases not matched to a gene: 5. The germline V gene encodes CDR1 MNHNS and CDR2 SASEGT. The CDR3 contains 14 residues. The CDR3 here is CASSERQGGQPQHF. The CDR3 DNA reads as TGTGCCAGCAGTGAGAGACAGGGTGGTCAGCCCCAGCATTTT.

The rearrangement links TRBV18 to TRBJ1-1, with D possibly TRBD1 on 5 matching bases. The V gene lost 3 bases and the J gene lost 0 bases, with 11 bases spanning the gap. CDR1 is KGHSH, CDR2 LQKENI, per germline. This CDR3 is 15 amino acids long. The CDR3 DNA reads TGTGCCAGCTCACCCATACAGGTTATGAACACTGAAGCTTTCTTT. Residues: CASSPIQVMNTEAFF.

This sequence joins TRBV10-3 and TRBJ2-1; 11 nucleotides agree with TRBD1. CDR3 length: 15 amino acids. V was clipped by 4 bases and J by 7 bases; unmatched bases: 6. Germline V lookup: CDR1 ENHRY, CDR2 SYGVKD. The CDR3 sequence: CAISGSGTGGNEQFF. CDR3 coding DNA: TGTGCCATCAGTGGTTCCGGGACAGGGGGGAATGAGCAGTTCTTC.

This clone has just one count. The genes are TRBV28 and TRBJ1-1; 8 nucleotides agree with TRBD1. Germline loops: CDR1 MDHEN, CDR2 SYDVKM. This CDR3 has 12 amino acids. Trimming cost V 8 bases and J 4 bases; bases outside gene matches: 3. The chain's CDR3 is CASLDRGTEAFF. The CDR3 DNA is TGTGCCAGCCTCGACAGGGGCACTGAAGCTTTCTTT. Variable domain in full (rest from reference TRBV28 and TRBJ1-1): DVKVTQSSRYLVKRTGEKVFLECVQDMDHENMFWYRQDPGLGLRLIYFSYDVKMKEKGDIPEGYSVSREKKERFSLILESASTNQTSMYLCASLDRGTEAFFGQGTRLTVV.

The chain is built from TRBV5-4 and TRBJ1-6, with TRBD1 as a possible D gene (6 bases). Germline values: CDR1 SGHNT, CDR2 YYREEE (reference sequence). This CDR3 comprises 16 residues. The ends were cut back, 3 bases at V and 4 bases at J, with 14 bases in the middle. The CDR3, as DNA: TGTGCCAGCAGCTCCCAGGGGAATTTGTATAATTCACCCCTCCACTTT. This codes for CASSSQGNLYNSPLHF.

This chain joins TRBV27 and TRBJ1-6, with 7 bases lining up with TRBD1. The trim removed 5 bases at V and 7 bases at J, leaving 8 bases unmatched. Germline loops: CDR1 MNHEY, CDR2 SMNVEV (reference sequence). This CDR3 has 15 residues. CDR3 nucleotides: TGTGCCAGCAGTCTCCGTACAGGGGCAAATTCACCCCTCCACTTT. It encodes CASSLRTGANSPLHF.